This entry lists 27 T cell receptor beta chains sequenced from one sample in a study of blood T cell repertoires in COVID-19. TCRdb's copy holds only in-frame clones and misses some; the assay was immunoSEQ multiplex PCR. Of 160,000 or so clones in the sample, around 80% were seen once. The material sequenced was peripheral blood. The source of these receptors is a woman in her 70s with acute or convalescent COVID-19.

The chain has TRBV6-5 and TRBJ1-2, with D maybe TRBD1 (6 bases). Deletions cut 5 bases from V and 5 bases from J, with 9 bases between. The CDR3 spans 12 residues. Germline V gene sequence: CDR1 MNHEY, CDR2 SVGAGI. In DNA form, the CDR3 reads TGTGCCAGCAGTAGAACAGGGTATGGCTACACCTTC. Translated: CASSRTGYGYTF.

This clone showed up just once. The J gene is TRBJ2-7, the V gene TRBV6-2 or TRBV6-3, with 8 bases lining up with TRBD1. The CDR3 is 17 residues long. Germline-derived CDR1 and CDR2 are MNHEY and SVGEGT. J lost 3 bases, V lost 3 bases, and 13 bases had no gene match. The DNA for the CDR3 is TGTGCCAGCAGTTATAATCCCCGGGACAGGTCGCTCTACGAGCAGTACTTC. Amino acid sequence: CASSYNPRDRSLYEQYF.

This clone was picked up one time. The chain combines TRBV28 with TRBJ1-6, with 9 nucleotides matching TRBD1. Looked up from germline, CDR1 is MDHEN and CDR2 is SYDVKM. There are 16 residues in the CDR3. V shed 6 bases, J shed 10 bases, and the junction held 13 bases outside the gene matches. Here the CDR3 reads CASRLLSGTGSSPLHF. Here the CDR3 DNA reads TGTGCCAGCAGACTTCTCTCCGGGACAGGGTCCTCACCCCTCCACTTT.

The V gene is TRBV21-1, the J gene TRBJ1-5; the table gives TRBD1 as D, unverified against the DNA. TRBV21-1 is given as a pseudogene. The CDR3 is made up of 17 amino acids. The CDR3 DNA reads TGTGCCAGCAGCAAAGACCGACAGGTGGTTAGCAATCAGCCCCAGCATTTT. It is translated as CASSKDRQVVSNQPQHF.

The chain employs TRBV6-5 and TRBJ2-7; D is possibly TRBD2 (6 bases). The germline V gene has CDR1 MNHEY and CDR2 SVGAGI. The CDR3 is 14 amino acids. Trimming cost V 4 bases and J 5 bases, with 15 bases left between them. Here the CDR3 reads CASSSAGNPHEQYF. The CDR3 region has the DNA TGTGCCAGCAGTTCGGCGGGAAACCCCCACGAGCAGTACTTC.

The CDR3 here is CASSVGTPYNEQFF. Here the CDR3 DNA reads TGTGCCAGCAGCGTAGGGACTCCATACAATGAGCAGTTCTTC. The chain is built from TRBV9 and TRBJ2-1; D perhaps matches TRBD2 (5 bases). The CDR3 loop spans 14 amino acids. CDR1 is SGDLS and CDR2 is YYNGEE in the germline V gene. Trimming removed 0 bases at V and 4 bases at J, with 8 bases between.

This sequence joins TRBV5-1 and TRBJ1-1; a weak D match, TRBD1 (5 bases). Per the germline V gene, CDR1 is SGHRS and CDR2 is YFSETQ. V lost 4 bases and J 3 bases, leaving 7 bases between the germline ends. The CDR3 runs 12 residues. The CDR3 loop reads CASSQGYTEAFF. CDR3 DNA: TGCGCCAGCAGCCAGGGATACACTGAAGCTTTCTTT.

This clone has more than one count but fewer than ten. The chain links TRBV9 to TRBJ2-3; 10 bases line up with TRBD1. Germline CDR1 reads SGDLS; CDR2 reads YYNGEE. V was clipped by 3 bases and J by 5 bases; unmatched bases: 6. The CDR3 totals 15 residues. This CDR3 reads CASSGDRGLEDTQYF. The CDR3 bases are TGTGCCAGCAGCGGAGACAGGGGGCTCGAAGATACGCAGTATTTT. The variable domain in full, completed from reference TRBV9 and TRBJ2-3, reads DSGVTQTPKHLITATGQRVTLRCSPRSGDLSVYWYQQSLDQGLQFLIQYYNGEERAKGNILERFSAQQFPDLHSELNLSSLELGDSALYFCASSGDRGLEDTQYFGPGTRLTVL.

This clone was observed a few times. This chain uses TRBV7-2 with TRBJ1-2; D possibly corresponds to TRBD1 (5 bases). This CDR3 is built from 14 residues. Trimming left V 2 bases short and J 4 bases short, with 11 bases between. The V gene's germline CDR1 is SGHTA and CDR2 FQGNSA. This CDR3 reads CASSLHPGGYGYTF. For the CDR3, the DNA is TGTGCCAGCAGCTTACATCCGGGGGGCTATGGCTACACCTTC.

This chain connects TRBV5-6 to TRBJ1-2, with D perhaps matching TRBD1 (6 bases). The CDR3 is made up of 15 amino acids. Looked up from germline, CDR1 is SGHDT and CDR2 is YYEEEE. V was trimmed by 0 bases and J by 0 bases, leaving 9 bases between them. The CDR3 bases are TGTGCCAGCAGCTTGGCAGGGGTAGCTAACTATGGCTACACCTTC. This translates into CASSLAGVANYGYTF. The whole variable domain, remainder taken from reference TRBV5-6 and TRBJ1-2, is DAGVTQSPTHLIKTRGQQVTLRCSPKSGHDTVSWYQQALGQGPQFIFQYYEEEERQRGNFPDRFSGHQFPNYSSELNVNALLLGDSALYLCASSLAGVANYGYTFGSGTRLTVV.

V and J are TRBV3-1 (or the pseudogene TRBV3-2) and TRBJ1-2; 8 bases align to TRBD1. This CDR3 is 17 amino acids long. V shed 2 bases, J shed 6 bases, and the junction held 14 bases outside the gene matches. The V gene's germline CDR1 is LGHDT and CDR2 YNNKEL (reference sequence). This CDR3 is CASSQNMGGQGLNGYTF. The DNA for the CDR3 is TGTGCCAGCAGCCAAAATATGGGTGGACAGGGTTTAAATGGCTACACCTTC.

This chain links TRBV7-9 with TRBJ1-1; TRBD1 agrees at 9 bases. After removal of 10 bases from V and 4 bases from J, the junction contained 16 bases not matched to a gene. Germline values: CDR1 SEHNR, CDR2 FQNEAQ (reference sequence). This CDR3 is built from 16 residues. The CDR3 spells CAIEAGQGIMGTEAFF. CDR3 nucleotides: TGTGCCATCGAGGCGGGACAGGGCATTATGGGCACTGAAGCTTTCTTT.

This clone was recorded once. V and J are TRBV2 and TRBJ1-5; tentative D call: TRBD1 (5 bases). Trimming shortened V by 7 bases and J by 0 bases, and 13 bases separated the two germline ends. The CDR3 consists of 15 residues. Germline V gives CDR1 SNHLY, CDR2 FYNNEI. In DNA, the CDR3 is TGTGCCAGCAAAAGACAGACGAATAGCAATCAGCCCCAGCATTTT. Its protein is CASKRQTNSNQPQHF.

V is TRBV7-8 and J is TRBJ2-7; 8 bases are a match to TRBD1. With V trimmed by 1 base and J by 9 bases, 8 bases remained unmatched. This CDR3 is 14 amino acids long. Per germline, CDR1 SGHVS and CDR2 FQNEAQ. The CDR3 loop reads CASSLGGQDRGQYF. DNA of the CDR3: TGTGCCAGCAGCTTAGGGGGACAGGACCGCGGGCAGTACTTC.

The DNA of the CDR3 is TGTGCCAGTAGCCCACGAGGACTAGCGATTGGGGATACGCAGTATTTT. Its protein product is CASSPRGLAIGDTQYF. V usage is TRBV19 and J usage is TRBJ2-3; 9 bases line up with TRBD2. The junction had 13 bases not matched to a gene; V was cut back by 6 bases and J by 6 bases. This CDR3 is built from 16 residues. Germline V gene lookup returns CDR1 LNHDA and CDR2 SQIVND (reference sequence).

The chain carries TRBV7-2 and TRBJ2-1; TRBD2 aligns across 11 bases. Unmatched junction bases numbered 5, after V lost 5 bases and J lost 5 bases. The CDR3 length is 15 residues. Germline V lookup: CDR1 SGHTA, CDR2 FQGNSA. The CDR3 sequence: CASSPIAGGDNEQFF. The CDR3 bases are TGTGCCAGCAGCCCCATAGCGGGGGGGGACAATGAGCAGTTCTTC. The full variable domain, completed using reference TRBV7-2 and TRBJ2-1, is GAGVSQSPSNKVTEKGKDVELRCDPISGHTALYWYRQSLGQGLEFLIYFQGNSAPDKSGLPSDRFSAERTGGSVSTLTIQRTQQEDSAVYLCASSPIAGGDNEQFFGPGTRLTVL.

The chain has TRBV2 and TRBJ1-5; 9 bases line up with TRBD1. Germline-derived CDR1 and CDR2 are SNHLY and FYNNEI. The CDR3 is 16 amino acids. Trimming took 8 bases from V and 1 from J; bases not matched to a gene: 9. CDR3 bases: TGTGCCAGCGCGGGACAGGGTGGGTTAAGCAATCAGCCCCAGCATTTT. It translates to CASAGQGGLSNQPQHF.

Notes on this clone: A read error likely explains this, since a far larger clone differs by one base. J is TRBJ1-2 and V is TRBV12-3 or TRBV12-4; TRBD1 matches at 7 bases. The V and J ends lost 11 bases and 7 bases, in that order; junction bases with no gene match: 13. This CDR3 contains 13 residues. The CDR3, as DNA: TGTGCCGCGATAGGGGGCGCCTCCGCTGGCTACACCTTC. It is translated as CAAIGGASAGYTF.

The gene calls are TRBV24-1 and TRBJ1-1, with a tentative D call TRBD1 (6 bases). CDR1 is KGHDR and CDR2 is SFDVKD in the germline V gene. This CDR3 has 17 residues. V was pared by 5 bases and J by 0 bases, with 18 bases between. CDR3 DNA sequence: TGTGCCACCAGTGGGGCGGGGGCAGGGCCGATGAACACTGAAGCTTTCTTT. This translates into CATSGAGAGPMNTEAFF.

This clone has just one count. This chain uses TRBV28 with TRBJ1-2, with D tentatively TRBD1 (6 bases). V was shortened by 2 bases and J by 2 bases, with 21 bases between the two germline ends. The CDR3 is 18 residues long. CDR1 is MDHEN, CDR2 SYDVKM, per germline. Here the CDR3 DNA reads TGTGCCAGCAGTTTAGACCATACAGGGTCTATTTCCAACTATGGCTACACCTTC. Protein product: CASSLDHTGSISNYGYTF.

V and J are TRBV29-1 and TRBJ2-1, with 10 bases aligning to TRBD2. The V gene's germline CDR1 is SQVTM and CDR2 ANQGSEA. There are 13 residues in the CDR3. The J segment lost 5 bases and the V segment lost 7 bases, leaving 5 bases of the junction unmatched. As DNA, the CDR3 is TGCAGCGCTTCCGGGACTAGCGACAATGAGCAGTTCTTC. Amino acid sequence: CSASGTSDNEQFF.

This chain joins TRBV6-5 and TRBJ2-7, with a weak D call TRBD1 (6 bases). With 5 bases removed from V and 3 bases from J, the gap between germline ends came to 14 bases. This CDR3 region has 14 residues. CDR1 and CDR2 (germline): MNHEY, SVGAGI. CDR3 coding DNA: TGTGCCAGCAGTCTTACAGGGCAGGACTACGAGCAGTACTTC. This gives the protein CASSLTGQDYEQYF.

This CDR3 is CASSSGTGGSYEQYF. DNA for the CDR3: TGTGCCAGTAGTAGCGGGACAGGGGGCTCCTACGAGCAGTACTTC. The genes are TRBV19 and TRBJ2-7; 11 nucleotides agree with TRBD1. The CDR3 sequence is 15 residues long. Trimming took 4 bases from V and 0 from J; bases not matched to a gene: 2. CDR1 and CDR2 from the germline V gene are LNHDA and SQIVND (reference sequence). Full variable domain (outside the CDR3, taken from reference TRBV19 and TRBJ2-7): DGGITQSPKYLFRKEGQNVTLSCEQNLNHDAMYWYRQDPGQGLRLIYYSQIVNDFQKGDIAEGYSVSREKKESFPLTVTSAQKNPTAFYLCASSSGTGGSYEQYFGPGTRLTVT.

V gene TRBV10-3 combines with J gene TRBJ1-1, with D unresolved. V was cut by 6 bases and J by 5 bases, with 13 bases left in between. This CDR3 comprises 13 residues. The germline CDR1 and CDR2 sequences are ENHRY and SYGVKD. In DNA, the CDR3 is TGTGCCATCAGGCGAGATGAGGGTACTGAAGCTTTCTTT. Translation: CAIRRDEGTEAFF.

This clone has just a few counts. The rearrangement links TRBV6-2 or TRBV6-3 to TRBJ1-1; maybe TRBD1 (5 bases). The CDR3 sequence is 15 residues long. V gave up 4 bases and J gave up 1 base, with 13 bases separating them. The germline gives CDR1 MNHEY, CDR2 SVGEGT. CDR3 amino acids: CASSSLGLENTEAFF. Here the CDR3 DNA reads TGTGCCAGCAGTTCTCTGGGGCTGGAGAACACTGAAGCTTTCTTT.

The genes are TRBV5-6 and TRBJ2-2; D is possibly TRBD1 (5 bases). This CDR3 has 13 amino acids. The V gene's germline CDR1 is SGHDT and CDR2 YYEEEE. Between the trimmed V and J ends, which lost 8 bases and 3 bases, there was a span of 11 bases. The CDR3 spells CASLYRYTGELFF. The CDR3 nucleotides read TGTGCCAGTTTATACAGGTACACCGGGGAGCTGTTTTTT.

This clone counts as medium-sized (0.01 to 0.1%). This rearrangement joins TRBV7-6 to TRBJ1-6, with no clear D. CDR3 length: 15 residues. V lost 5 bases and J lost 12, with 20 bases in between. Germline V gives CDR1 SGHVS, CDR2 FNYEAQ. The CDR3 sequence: CASSPSPYSLVPLHF. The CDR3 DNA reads TGTGCCAGCAGCCCTAGTCCGTATAGTCTTGTACCCCTCCACTTT.